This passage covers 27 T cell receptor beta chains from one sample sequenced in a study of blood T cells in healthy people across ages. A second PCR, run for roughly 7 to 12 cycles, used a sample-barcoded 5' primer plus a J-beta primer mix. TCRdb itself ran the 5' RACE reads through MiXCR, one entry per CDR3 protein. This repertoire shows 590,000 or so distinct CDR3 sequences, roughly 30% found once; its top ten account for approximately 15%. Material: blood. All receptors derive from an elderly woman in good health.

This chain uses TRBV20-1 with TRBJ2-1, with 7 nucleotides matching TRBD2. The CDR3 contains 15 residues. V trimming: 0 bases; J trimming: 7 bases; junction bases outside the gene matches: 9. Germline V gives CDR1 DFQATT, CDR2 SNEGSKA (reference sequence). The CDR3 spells CSARDSASGANEQFF. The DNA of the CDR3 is TGCAGTGCTAGAGATTCGGCTAGCGGTGCGAATGAGCAGTTCTTC.

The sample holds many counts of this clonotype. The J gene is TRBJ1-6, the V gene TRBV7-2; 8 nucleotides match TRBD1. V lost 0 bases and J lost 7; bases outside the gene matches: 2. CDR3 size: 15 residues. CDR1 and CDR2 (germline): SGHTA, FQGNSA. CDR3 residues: CASSLARGRNSPLHF. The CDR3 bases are TGTGCCAGCAGCTTAGCCAGGGGGCGGAATTCACCCCTCCACTTT.

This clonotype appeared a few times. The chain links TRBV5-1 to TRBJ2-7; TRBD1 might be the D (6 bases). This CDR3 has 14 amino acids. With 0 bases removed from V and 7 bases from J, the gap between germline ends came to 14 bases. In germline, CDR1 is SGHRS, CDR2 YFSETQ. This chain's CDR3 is CASSLAPGDGEQYF. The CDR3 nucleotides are TGCGCCAGCAGCTTGGCGCCAGGGGATGGTGAGCAGTACTTC.

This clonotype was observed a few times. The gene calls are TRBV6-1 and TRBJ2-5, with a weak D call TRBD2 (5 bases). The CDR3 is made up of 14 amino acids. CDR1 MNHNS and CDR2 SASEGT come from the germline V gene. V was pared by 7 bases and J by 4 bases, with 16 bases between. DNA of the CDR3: TGTGCCAGCATGAGGGAATATTCTGCAGAGACCCAGTACTTC. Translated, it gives CASMREYSAETQYF.

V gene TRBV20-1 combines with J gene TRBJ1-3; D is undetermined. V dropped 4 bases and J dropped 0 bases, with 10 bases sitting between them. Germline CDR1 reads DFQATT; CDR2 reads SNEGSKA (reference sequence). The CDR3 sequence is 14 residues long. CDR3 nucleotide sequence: TGCAGTGCTACCCCGGGGATCTCTGGAAACACCATATATTTT. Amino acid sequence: CSATPGISGNTIYF.

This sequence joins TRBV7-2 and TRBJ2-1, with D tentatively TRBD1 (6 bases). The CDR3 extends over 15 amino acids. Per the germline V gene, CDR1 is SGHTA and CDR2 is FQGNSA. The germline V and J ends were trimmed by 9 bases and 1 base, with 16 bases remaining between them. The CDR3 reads CASESLQGSYNEQFF. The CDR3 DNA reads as TGTGCCAGTGAATCTCTGCAGGGGTCCTACAATGAGCAGTTCTTC.

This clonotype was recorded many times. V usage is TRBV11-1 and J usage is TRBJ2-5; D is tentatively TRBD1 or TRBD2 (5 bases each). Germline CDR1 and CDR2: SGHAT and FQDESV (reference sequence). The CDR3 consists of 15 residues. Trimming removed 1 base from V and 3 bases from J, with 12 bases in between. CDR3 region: CASSLGGTEEETQYF. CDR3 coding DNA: TGTGCCAGCAGCTTAGGGGGGACGGAGGAAGAGACCCAGTACTTC.

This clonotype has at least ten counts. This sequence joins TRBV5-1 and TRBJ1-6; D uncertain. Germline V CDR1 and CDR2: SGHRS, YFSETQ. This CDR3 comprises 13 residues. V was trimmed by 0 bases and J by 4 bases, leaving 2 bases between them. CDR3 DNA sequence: TGCGCCAGCAGCTTGGCTTATAATTCACCCCTCCACTTT. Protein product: CASSLAYNSPLHF. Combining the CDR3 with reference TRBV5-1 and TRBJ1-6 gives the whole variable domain KAGVTQTPRYLIKTRGQQVTLSCSPISGHRSVSWYQQTPGQGLQFLFEYFSETQRNKGNFPGRFSGRQFSNSRSEMNVSTLELGDSALYLCASSLAYNSPLHFGNGTRLTVT.

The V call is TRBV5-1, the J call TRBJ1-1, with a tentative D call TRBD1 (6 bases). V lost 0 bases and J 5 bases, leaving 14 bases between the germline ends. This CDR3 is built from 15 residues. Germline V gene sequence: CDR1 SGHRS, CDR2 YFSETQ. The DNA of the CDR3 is TGCGCCAGCAGCTTGGTGGGGGGCGTAGGGACTGAAGCTTTCTTT. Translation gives CASSLVGGVGTEAFF.

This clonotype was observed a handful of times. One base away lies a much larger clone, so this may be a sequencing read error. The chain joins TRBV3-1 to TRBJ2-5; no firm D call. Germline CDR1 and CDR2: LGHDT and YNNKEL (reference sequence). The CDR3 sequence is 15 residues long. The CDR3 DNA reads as TGTGCCGGCAGCCAAGATGGCAGTCGCCGGGAGACCCAGTACTTC. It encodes CAGSQDGSRRETQYF.

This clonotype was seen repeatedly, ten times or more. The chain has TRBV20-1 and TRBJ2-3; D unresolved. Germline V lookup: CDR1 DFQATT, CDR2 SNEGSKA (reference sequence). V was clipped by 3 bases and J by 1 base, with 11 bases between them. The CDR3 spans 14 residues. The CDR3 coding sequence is TGCAGTGCTAGTGGTGGGGTTGGCACAGATACGCAGTATTTT. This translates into CSASGGVGTDTQYF.

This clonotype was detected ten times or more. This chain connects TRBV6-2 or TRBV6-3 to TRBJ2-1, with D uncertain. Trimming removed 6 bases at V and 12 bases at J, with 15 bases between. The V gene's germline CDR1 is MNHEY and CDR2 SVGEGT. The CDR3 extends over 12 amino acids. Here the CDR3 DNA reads TGTGCCAGCAGCCCACCGGGTGTTTCGCAGTTCTTC. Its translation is CASSPPGVSQFF.

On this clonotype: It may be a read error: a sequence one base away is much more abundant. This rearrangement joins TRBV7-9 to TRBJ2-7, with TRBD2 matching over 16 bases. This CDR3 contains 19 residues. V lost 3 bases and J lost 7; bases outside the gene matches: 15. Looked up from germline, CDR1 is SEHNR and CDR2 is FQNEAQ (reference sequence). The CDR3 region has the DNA TGTGCCAGCAGCTTCGAGGGACTAGCGGGGGGGCTCCCCTACAATGAGCAGTACTTC. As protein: CASSFEGLAGGLPYNEQYF.

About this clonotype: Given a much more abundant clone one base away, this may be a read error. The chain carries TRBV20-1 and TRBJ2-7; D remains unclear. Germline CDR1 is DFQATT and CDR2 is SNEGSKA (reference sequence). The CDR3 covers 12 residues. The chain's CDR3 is CSASVSTYERYF. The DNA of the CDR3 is TGCAGTGCTAGCGTCAGCACCTACGAGCGGTACTTC.

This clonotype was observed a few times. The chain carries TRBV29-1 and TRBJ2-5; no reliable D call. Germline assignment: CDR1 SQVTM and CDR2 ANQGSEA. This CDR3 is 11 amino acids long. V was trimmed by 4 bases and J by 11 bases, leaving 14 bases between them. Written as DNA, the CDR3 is TGCAGCGTTGGAAGGAACAATGAGCAGTACTTC. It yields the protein CSVGRNNEQYF.

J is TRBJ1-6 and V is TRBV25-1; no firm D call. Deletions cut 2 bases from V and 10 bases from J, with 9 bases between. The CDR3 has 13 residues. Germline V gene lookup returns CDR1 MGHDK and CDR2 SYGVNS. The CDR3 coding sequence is TGTGCCAGCAGTGAAGGGGATGTCTCACCCCTCCACTTT. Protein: CASSEGDVSPLHF.

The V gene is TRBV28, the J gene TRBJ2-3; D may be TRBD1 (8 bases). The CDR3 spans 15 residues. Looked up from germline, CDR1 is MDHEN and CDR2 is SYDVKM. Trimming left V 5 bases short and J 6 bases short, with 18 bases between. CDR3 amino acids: CASSPRTGRGDTQYF. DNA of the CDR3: TGTGCCAGCAGTCCCCGGACAGGGCGGGGGGATACGCAGTATTTT.

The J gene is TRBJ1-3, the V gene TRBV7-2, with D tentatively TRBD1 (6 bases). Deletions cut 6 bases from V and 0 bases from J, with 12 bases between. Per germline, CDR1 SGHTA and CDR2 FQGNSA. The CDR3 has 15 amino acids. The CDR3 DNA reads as TGTGCCAGCAGAGGGGGGAGTACCTCTGGAAACACCATATATTTT. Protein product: CASRGGSTSGNTIYF.

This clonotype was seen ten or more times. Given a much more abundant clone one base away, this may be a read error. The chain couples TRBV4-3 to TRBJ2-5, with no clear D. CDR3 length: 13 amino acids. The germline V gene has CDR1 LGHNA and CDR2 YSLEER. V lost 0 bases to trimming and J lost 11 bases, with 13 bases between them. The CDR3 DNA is TGCGCCAGCAGCCAAGAGCTCGCGGACCGGCAGTACTTC. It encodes CASSQELADRQYF.

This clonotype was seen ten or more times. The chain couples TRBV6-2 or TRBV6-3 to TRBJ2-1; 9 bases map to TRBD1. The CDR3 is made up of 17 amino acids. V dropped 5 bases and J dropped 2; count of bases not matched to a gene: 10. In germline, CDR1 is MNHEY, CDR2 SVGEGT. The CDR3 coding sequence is TGTGCCAGCAGTCCCTTATCCGGGACAGGGCCCTACAATGAGCAGTTCTTC. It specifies CASSPLSGTGPYNEQFF.

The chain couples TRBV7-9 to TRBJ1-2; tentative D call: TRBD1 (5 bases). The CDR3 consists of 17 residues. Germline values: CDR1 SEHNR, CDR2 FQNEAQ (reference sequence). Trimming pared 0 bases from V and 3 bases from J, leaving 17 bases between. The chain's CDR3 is CASSLATGGKGYYGYTF. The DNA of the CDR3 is TGTGCCAGCAGCTTAGCGACGGGTGGCAAGGGGTACTATGGCTACACCTTC.

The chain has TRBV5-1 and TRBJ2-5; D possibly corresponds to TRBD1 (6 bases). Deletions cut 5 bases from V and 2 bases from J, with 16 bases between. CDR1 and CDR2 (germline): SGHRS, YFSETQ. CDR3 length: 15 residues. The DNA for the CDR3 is TGCGCCAGCAGAAATTCCGACACAGGGCAAGAGACCCAGTACTTC. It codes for CASRNSDTGQETQYF.

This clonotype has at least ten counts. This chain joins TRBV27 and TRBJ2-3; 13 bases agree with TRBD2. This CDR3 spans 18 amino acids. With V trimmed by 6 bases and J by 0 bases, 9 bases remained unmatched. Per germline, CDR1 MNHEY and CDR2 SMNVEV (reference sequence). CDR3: CASSLTSGGDLSTDTQYF. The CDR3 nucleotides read TGTGCCAGCAGCCTTACTAGCGGGGGGGACTTAAGCACAGATACGCAGTATTTT.

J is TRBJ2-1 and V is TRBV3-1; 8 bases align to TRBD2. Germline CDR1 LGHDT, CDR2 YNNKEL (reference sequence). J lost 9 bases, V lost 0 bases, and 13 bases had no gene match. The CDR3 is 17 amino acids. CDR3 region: CASSQEGWRGTRGEQFF. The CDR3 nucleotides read TGTGCCAGCAGCCAAGAAGGGTGGCGGGGGACTAGGGGTGAGCAGTTCTTC.

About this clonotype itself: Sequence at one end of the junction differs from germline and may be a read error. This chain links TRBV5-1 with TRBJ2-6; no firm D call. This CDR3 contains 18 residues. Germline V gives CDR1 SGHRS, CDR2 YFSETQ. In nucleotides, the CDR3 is TGCGTCAGCAGCTATACACCTCCTGGTGTCGGTGGGGCCAACGTCCTGACTTTC. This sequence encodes CVSSYTPPGVGGANVLTF. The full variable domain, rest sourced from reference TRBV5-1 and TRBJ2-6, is KAGVTQTPRYLIKTRGQQVTLSCSPISGHRSVSWYQQTPGQGLQFLFEYFSETQRNKGNFPGRFSGRQFSNSRSEMNVSTLELGDSALYLCVSSYTPPGVGGANVLTFGAGSRLTVL.

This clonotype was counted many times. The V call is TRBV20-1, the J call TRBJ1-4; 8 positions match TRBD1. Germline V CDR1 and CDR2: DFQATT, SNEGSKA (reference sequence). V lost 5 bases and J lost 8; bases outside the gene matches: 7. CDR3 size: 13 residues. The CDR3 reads CSAVDRVGEKLFF. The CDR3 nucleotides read TGCAGTGCTGTGGACAGGGTCGGGGAAAAACTGTTTTTT.

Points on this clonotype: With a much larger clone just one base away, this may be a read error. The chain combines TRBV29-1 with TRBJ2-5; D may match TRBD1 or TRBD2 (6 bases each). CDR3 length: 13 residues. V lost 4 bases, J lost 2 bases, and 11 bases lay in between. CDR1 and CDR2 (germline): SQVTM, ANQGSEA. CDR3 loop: CSVGGGGQETQYF. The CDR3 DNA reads TGCAGCGTTGGAGGAGGGGGACAAGAGACCCAGTACTTC.